This T cell receptor beta chain was identified in a study of T cells in Graves' hyperthyroidism and ophthalmopathy. Study-wide points: Stable hyperthyroidism was told apart from ophthalmopathy by a model built on 13 V-J features. Most thyroid-expanded clonotypes above 0.001 were also found in blood. Median prediction lead before ophthalmopathy onset was 6.5 months with the model.

There were TCR beta CDR3 regions amplified from RNA transcripts. The HTBI primer set drove a first-round RT-PCR of the TCR CDR3. Each CDR3 protein gets one entry after TCRdb re-called the multiplex PCR reads with MiXCR. The table has 500,000 to 600,000 distinct CDR3 sequences, just over 45% seen once. The length of the CDR3 is 15 residues. Germline CDR1 and CDR2: SNHLY and FYNNEI. V trimming: 5 bases; J trimming: 7 bases; junction bases outside the gene matches: 13. The definition of stable Graves' hyperthyroidism was no ophthalmopathy progression within 18 months. As for this clonotype: Its target is not known.

The chain links TRBV2 to TRBJ2-7; 8 bases are shared with TRBD1. The material sequenced was peripheral blood or thyroid tissue (not recorded which). The receptor was derived from a woman younger than 35 with Graves' hyperthyroidism. CDR3 residues: CASSKQGVGYNEQYF. The CDR3 DNA sequence: TGTGCCAGCAGTAAACAGGGGGTGGGCTACAATGAGCAGTACTTC.